These 8 T cell receptor beta chains were sequenced from one sample in a study of early stage breast cancer tumors. Generated by immunoSEQ multiplex PCR, the TCRdb table keeps only in-frame clones and is missing some. The table lists 25,000 to 35,000 clones, roughly 80% of them singletons. Sequenced material: blood. The receptors derive from a person in their 40s with breast cancer.

CDR3 sequence reads: CASSLTTGGEQYF. CDR3 DNA sequence: TGTGCCAGCAGCTTGACGACAGGGGGGGAGCAGTACTTC. This sequence joins TRBV7-9 and TRBJ2-7, with TRBD1 matching over 9 bases. Germline CDR1 and CDR2: SEHNR and FQNEAQ (reference sequence). The V and J ends lost 3 bases and 7 bases, in that order; junction bases with no gene match: 4. The CDR3 consists of 13 residues.

The V and J genes are TRBV6-6 and TRBJ1-1; 9 bases match TRBD1. Trimming cost V 6 bases and J 5 bases; bases outside gene matches: 10. Germline V lookup: CDR1 MNHNY, CDR2 SVGAGI (reference sequence). CDR3 length: 15 amino acids. Here the CDR3 reads CASRELQGAGTEAFF. The CDR3 DNA reads TGTGCCAGCAGAGAGCTACAGGGGGCTGGGACTGAAGCTTTCTTT.

This rearrangement joins TRBV18 to TRBJ1-2; 9 bases align to TRBD1. After removal of 3 bases from V and 3 bases from J, the junction contained 8 bases not matched to a gene. The length of the CDR3 is 16 residues. The V gene's germline CDR1 is KGHSH and CDR2 LQKENI. The CDR3 is CASSPPLGQGYYGYTF. In DNA, the CDR3 is TGTGCCAGCTCACCCCCCCTGGGACAGGGCTACTATGGCTACACCTTC.

The chain recombines TRBV2 with TRBJ2-2; 9 bases agree with TRBD2. The V gene end was trimmed by 3 bases and the J gene end by 2 bases; junction bases not matched to a gene: 16. This CDR3 has 20 residues. The germline V gene has CDR1 SNHLY and CDR2 FYNNEI. The CDR3 DNA reads as TGTGCCAGCAGTGAGTCGGCGGGAGGGCCTCCTATCATTAACACCGGGGAGCTGTTTTTT. It encodes CASSESAGGPPIINTGELFF.

The chain employs TRBV15 and TRBJ1-1; no clear D. Germline CDR1 LNHNV, CDR2 YYDKDF (reference sequence). The CDR3 has 12 amino acids. Trimming stripped 9 bases from V and 5 bases from J, with 13 bases between. CDR3 amino acids: CATGFGGTEAFF. CDR3 coding DNA: TGTGCCACAGGGTTCGGCGGGACTGAAGCTTTCTTT.

The genes are TRBV11-2 and TRBJ2-1; 7 bases are a match to TRBD2. Germline CDR1 SGHAT, CDR2 FQNNGV. V lost 1 base to trimming and J lost 10 bases; unmatched junction nucleotides: 4. This CDR3 contains 13 residues. CDR3 sequence: CASSLVGEGEQFF. CDR3 nucleotides: TGTGCCAGCAGCTTAGTCGGGGAGGGCGAGCAGTTCTTC.

The chain recombines TRBV10-2 with TRBJ2-5; D ambiguous. V gave up 2 bases and J gave up 2 bases, with 6 bases separating them. The CDR3 contains 13 residues. The germline gives CDR1 WSHSY, CDR2 SAAADI. The CDR3 DNA sequence: TGCGCCAGCAGTGAGCATAGGCAAGAGACCCAGTACTTC. It yields the protein CASSEHRQETQYF.

This clone appeared once. The chain couples TRBV7-6 to TRBJ2-5; D unclear. Germline V gives CDR1 SGHVS, CDR2 FNYEAQ. This CDR3 has 17 amino acids. Trimming stripped 0 bases from V and 0 bases from J, with 14 bases between. The CDR3 loop reads CASSLATTGGDQETQYF. As DNA, the CDR3 is TGTGCCAGCAGCTTAGCGACGACGGGCGGCGACCAAGAGACCCAGTACTTC.